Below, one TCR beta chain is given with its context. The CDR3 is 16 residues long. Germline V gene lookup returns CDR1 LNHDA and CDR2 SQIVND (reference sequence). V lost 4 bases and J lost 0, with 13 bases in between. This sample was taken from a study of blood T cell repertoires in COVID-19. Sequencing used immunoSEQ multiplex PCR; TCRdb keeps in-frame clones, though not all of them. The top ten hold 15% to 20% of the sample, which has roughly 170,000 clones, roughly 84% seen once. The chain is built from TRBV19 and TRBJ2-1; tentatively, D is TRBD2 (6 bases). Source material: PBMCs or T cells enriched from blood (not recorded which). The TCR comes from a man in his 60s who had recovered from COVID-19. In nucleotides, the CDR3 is TGTGCCAGTAGTACGGTGGACGGGAGCTCCTACAATGAGCAGTTCTTC. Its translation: CASSTVDGSSYNEQFF.